Following are 9 T cell receptor beta chains from one sample sequenced in a study of cytomegalovirus exposure and HLA in healthy donors. The method was immunoSEQ multiplex PCR; TCRdb's version includes in-frame clones alone and lacks a portion of them. Seen here are roughly 150,000 clones, 75% to 90% observed once, and the top ten hold 2% to 2.5%. The source material was PBMCs. These receptors all stem from a woman aged 18 to 35 in good health and CMV-seronegative.

This rearrangement joins TRBV19 to TRBJ1-2; tentative D call: TRBD1 (6 bases). The CDR3 sequence is 17 residues long. Trimming shortened V by 7 bases and J by 8 bases, and 29 bases separated the two germline ends. In germline, CDR1 is LNHDA, CDR2 SQIVND (reference sequence). CDR3 DNA sequence: TGTGCCAGTACCCTAGGCAGCTCCCGGGACACTTCGGGGGGCTACACCTTC. Its translation: CASTLGSSRDTSGGYTF.

The gene calls are TRBV5-6 and TRBJ2-7, with TRBD2 as a possible D gene (5 bases). Germline V gives CDR1 SGHDT, CDR2 YYEEEE. This CDR3 is 15 amino acids long. V shed 4 bases and J shed 3 bases, with 17 bases lying between them. CDR3 DNA: TGTGCCAGCAGCGGAGGACCGGAAGACTACTACGAGCAGTACTTC. Residues: CASSGGPEDYYEQYF. Full variable domain (outside the CDR3, taken from reference TRBV5-6 and TRBJ2-7): DAGVTQSPTHLIKTRGQQVTLRCSPKSGHDTVSWYQQALGQGPQFIFQYYEEEERQRGNFPDRFSGHQFPNYSSELNVNALLLGDSALYLCASSGGPEDYYEQYFGPGTRLTVT.

This chain joins TRBV27 and TRBJ1-4; TRBD1 aligns across 7 bases. Trimming removed 5 bases from V and 4 bases from J; junction bases left unmatched: 7. Germline CDR1 reads MNHEY; CDR2 reads SMNVEV (reference sequence). CDR3 length: 15 residues. The CDR3 loop reads CASSIGGRGNEKLFF. The CDR3 coding sequence is TGTGCCAGCAGTATAGGGGGCCGGGGTAATGAAAAACTGTTTTTT.

V and J are TRBV21-1 and TRBJ1-2; TRBD1, the D gene given by the table, was not confirmed from the DNA. TRBV21-1 is a recognized pseudogene. The CDR3 contains 15 residues. The CDR3 sequence is CASLARGQGVYGYTF. DNA for the CDR3: TGTGCCAGCCTTGCTAGGGGACAGGGGGTCTATGGCTACACCTTC.

This clone was observed a few times. The gene calls are TRBV2 and TRBJ2-5; D is possibly TRBD2 (5 bases). The CDR3 is 16 amino acids. The V end lost 7 bases, the J end lost 3 bases, and 21 bases lay between the germline ends. Looked up from germline, CDR1 is SNHLY and CDR2 is FYNNEI. This CDR3 is CASKDSGQLAKETQYF. CDR3 DNA: TGTGCCAGCAAAGATAGTGGTCAGCTAGCCAAAGAGACCCAGTACTTC.

J is TRBJ1-2 and V is TRBV20-1; TRBD1 might be the D (5 bases). The V and J ends lost 7 bases and 7 bases respectively, with 13 bases between them. This CDR3 is 11 amino acids long. Germline CDR1 reads DFQATT; CDR2 reads SNEGSKA (reference sequence). This chain's CDR3 is CSVGERVGYTF. The DNA for the CDR3 is TGCAGTGTAGGGGAAAGGGTTGGCTACACCTTC.

J is TRBJ2-7 and V is TRBV5-5; D is perhaps TRBD2 (6 bases). V shed 4 bases and J shed 3 bases, with 17 bases lying between them. The CDR3 has 15 residues. Germline V gene sequence: CDR1 SGHKS, CDR2 YYEKEE (reference sequence). The CDR3 region is CASSPGHQDYYEQYF. Here the CDR3 DNA reads TGTGCCAGCAGCCCCGGACACCAGGACTACTACGAGCAGTACTTC.

This clone was seen just once. The V and J genes are TRBV11-1 and TRBJ1-1, with a weak D call TRBD1 (5 bases). The CDR3 totals 14 residues. Germline CDR1 reads SGHAT; CDR2 reads FQDESV (reference sequence). The ends were cut back, 1 base at V and 3 bases at J, with 9 bases in the middle. This CDR3 is CASSLEGPYTEAFF. In DNA, the CDR3 is TGTGCCAGCAGCTTAGAGGGGCCTTACACTGAAGCTTTCTTT.

This CDR3 is CASRSGGNYEQYF. The CDR3 region has the DNA TGTGCCAGCAGATCAGGGGGAAACTACGAGCAGTACTTC. The chain is built from TRBV5-8 and TRBJ2-7, with TRBD1 identical over 7 bases. Germline lookup yields CDR1 SGHTS and CDR2 YDEGEE. CDR3 length equals 13 residues. Germline trimming cut 5 bases from V and 3 bases from J; bases unmatched to any gene: 5.